This T cell receptor (beta chain) was identified in a study of cytomegalovirus exposure and HLA in healthy donors. Researchers ran the PCR with 60 Vbeta and 13 Jbeta primers. This table comes from immunoSEQ multiplex PCR, and its TCRdb copy is limited to in-frame clones, with some not included. Of about 190,000 clones in the sample, 80% to 90% were seen once. Sequences were obtained from PBMCs. This clonotype was sampled from a male donor in good health and CMV-seronegative.

The CDR3 here is CASSENRARPYEQYF. For the CDR3, the DNA is TGTGCCAGCAGTGAGAACAGGGCAAGACCGTACGAGCAGTACTTC. The chain carries TRBV6-1 and TRBJ2-7; D might be TRBD1 (6 bases). Trimming pared 3 bases from V and 4 bases from J, leaving 16 bases between. From germline, CDR1 is MNHNS and CDR2 SASEGT. CDR3 length: 15 amino acids.